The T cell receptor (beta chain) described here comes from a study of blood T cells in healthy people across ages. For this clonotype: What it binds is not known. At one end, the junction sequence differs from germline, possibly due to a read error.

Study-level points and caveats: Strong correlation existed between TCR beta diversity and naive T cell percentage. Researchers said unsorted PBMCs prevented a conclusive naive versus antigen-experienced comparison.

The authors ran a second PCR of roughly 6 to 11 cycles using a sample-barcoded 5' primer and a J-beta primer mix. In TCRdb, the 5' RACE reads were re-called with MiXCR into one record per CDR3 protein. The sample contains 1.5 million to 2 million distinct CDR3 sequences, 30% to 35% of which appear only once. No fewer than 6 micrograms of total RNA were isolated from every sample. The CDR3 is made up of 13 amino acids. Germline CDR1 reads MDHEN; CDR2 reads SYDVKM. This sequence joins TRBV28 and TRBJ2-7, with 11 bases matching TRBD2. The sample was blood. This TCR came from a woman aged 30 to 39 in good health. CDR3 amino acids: CASSFRIAGGQDF. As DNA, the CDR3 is TGTGCCAGCAGTTTCCGAATAGCGGGAGGGCAAGACTTC.